This T cell receptor beta chain was obtained from a study of T cells expressing NK-cell markers (dated by TCRdb to the early 2020s). Broadly, across the study: About eight donors provided sorted CD3+CD56+NKG2C+, CD3+CD56+NKG2C- and CD3+CD56-NKG2C+ T-cell subsets, whose TCR beta-chain repertoires were profiled. Of the eight sequenced donors, seven were found to be HCMV-seropositive and one was found to be HCMV-seronegative. The eight sequenced donors were randomly selected healthy volunteers, three men and five women. Libraries were sequenced as 2 x 150 bp reads on Illumina HiSeq 2000/2500, MiSeq or NextSeq. The full study reports these points: It remained unclear whether the expanded NKG2C-expressing T cell clones were specific for HCMV antigens. Those dominant clonotypes were again the most abundant among CD3+CD56-NKG2C+ cells in a few donors, at 28.3-60.1%. In several donors, the dominant CD3+CD56+NKG2C+ clonotypes were among the top 10 CD8+ clonotypes and accounted for about 1.0-7.5% of CD8+ T cells.

Sequencing was carried out with an Illumina HiSeq 2000. 5'RACE template switching, by which a universal primer site and unique molecular identifiers were added, was used to make TCR beta cDNA libraries. Synthesis of cDNA was primed from the TCR beta constant segment and was followed by two consecutive PCR amplification steps. The paper's processing steps were these. MIGEC was used to demultiplex reads and group the reads by UMI, and MiTCR was used to assemble and quantify clonotypes. To exclude erroneous sequences, only TCR cDNA sequences supported by at least two reads were retained. The tcR package was used for downstream repertoire analysis, and clonotypes were matched across fractions by CDR3 nucleotide sequence plus V segment. VDJmatch was used to annotate antigen specificity against VDJdb, with one amino acid substitution allowed in CDR3. Following reprocessing of the reads by TCRdb, the data hold one row per CDR3 protein sequence and no DNA is available. None of the V and J calls come from the authors' own analysis; TCRdb made them. This sample's listing comprises some 300,000 distinct CDR3 sequences. The ten most abundant clones make up 0.39% of the sample.

Its CDR3 holds 18 amino acids, cysteine through phenylalanine. Only the protein sequence is given. The germline V gene gives CDR1 as KGHSH and CDR2 as LQKENI. Worth noting for this clonotype: Its recognized antigen is unknown.

To determine HCMV serostatus, a commercial ELISA kit was used to detect HCMV-specific IgG in serum. Peripheral blood mononuclear cells were isolated from blood by Ficoll density gradient centrifugation. Sequencing was performed on blood T cells: a sorted CD56 or NKG2C T cell subset, CD4+ or CD8+ T cells, or bulk PBMC T cells (not recorded which). The V and J genes are TRBV18 and TRBJ2-7; the TCRdb call, TRBD2, lacks DNA for checking. This clonotype was obtained from a man aged 18 to 35 in good health. Donor details come from another sample of the same person, matched by shared clones. CDR3 protein: CASSSQMGLAGGPSEQYF.